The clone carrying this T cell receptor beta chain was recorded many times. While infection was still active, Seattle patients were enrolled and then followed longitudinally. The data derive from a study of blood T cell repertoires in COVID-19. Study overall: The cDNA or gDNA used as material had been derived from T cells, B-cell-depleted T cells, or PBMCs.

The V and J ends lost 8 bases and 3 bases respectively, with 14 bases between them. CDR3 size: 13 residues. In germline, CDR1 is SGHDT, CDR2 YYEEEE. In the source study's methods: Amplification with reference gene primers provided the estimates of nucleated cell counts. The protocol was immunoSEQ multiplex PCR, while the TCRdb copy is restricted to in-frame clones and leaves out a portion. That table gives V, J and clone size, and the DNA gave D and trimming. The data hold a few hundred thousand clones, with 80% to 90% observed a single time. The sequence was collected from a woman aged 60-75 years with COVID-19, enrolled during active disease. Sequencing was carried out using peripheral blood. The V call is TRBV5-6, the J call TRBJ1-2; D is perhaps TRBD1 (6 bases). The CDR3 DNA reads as TGTGCCAGTGAGCAGGGGTTCGACTATGGCTACACCTTC. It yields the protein CASEQGFDYGYTF.